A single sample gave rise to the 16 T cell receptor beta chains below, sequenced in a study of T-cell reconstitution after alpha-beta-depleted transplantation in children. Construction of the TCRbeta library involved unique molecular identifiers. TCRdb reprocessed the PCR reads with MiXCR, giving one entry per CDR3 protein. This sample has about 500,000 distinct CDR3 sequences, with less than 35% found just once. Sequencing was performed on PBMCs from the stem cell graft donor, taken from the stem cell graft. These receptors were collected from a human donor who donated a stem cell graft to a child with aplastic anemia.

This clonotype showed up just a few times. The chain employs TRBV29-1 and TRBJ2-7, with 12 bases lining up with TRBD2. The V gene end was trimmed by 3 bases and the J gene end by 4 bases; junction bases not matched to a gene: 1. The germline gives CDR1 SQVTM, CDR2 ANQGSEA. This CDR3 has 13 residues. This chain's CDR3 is CSVELAGGYEQYV. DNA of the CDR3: TGCAGCGTTGAGCTAGCGGGAGGGTACGAGCAGTACGTC.

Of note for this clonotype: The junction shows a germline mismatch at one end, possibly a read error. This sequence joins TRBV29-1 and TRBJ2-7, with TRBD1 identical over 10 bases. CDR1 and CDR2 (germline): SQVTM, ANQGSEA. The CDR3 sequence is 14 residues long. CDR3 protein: CSVVGTGDTYDQYF. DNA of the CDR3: TGCAGCGTTGTTGGGACAGGGGATACCTACGACCAGTACTTC.

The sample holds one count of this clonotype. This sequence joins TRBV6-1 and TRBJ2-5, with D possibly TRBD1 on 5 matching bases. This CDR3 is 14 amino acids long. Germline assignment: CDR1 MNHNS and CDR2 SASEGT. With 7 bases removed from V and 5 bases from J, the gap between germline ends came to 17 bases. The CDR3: CASKNYQGRETQYF. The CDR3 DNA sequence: TGTGCCAGCAAAAATTACCAGGGAAGGGAGACCCAGTACTTC.

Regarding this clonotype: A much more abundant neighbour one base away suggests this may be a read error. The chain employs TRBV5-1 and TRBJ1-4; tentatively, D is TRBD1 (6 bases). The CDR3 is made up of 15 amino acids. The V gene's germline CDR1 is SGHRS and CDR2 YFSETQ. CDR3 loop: CAGSPIGQFGEKLFF. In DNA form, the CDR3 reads TGCGCCGGCAGCCCCATAGGACAGTTTGGGGAAAAACTGTTTTTT.

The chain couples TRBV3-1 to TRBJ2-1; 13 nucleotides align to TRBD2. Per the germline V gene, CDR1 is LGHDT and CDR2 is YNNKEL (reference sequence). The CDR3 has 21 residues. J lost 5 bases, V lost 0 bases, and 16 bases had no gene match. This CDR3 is CASSQEDTGLAGVIVNNEQFF. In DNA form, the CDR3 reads TGTGCCAGCAGCCAAGAAGATACCGGACTAGCGGGAGTAATAGTCAACAATGAGCAGTTCTTC.

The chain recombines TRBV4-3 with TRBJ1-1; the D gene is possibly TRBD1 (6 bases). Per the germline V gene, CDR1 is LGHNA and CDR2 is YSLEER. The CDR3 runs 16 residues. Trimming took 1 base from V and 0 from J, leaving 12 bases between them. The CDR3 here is CASSQAGQILNTEAFF. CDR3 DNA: TGCGCCAGCAGCCAAGCCGGACAGATTCTGAACACTGAAGCTTTCTTT.

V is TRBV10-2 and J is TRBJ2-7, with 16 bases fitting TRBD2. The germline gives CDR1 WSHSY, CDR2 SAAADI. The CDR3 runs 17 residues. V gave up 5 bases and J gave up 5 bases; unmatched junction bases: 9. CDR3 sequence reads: CASSPGTSGGGRHEQYV. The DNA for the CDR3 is TGCGCCAGCAGTCCCGGGACTAGCGGGGGGGGCAGACACGAGCAGTACGTC.

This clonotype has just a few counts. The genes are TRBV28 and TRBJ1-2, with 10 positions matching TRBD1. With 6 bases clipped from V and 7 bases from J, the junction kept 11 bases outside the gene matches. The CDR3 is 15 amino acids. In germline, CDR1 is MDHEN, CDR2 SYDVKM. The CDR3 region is CASSPGQGVMRGYTF. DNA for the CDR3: TGTGCCAGCAGCCCCGGACAGGGGGTCATGCGTGGCTACACCTTC.

CDR3 sequence reads: CASSETTVTQYF. CDR3 in DNA: TGTGCCAGCAGTGAAACTACAGTCACGCAGTATTTT. The V call is TRBV2, the J call TRBJ2-3; no definite D call. Germline assignment: CDR1 SNHLY and CDR2 FYNNEI. The V end was cut by 2 bases, the J end by 9 bases, with 9 bases between. The CDR3 is made up of 12 amino acids.

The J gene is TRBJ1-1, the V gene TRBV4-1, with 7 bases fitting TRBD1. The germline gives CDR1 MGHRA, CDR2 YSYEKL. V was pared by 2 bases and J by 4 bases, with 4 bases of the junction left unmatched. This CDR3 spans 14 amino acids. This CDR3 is CASSQPQGRTEAFF. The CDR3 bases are TGCGCCAGCAGCCAACCACAGGGGCGCACTGAAGCTTTCTTT.

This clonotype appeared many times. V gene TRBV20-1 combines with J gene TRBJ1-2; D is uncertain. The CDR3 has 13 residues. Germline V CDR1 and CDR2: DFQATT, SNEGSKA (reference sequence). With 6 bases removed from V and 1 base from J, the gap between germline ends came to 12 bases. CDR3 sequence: CSASLLVNYGYTF. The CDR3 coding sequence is TGCAGTGCCAGTTTGTTGGTTAACTATGGCTACACCTTC.

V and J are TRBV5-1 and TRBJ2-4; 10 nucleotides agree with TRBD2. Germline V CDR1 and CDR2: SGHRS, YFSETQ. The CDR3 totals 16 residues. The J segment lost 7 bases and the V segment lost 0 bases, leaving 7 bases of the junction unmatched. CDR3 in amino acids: CASSLGLAGSANIQYF. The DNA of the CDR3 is TGCGCCAGCAGCTTGGGACTAGCGGGCTCTGCGAACATTCAGTACTTC. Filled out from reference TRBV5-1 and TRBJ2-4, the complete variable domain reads KAGVTQTPRYLIKTRGQQVTLSCSPISGHRSVSWYQQTPGQGLQFLFEYFSETQRNKGNFPGRFSGRQFSNSRSEMNVSTLELGDSALYLCASSLGLAGSANIQYFGAGTRLSVL.

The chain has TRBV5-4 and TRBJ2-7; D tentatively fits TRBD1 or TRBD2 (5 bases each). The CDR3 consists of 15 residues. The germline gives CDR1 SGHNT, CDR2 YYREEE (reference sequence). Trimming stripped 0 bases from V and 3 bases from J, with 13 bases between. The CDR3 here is CASSLGGVRFYEQYV. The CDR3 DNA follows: TGTGCCAGCAGCTTGGGAGGGGTCCGTTTCTACGAGCAGTACGTC.

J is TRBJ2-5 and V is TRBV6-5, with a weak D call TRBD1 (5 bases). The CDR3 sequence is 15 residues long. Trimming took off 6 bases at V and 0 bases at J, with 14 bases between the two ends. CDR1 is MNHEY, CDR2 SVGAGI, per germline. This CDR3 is CASRVAGQDQETQYF. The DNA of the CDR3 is TGTGCCAGCAGAGTGGCCGGACAAGACCAAGAGACCCAGTACTTC.

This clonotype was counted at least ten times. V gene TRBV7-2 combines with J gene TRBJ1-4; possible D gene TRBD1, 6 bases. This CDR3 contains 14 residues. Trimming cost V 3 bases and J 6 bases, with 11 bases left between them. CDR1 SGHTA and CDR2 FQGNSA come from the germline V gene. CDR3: CASSLTRTDEKLFF. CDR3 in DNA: TGTGCCAGCAGCTTGACGAGGACAGATGAAAAACTGTTTTTT.

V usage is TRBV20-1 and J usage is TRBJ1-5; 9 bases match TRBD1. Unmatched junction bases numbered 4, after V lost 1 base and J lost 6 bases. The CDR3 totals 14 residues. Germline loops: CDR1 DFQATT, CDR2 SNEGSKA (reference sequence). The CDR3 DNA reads TGCAGTGCTAGAGGGGACAGGGAGGCTCAGCCCCAGCATTTT. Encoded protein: CSARGDREAQPQHF.